The 28 T cell receptor beta chains below all came from one sample that was sequenced in a study of T cells in localized non-small cell lung cancer. The repertoire was sequenced with immunoSEQ multiplex PCR; TCRdb's copy has only in-frame clones and lacks some. This repertoire shows approximately 50,000 clones, approximately 90% found once; its top ten account for roughly 2.5%. The sample consisted of PBMCs, taken before any cancer treatment. The receptors here all came from a man aged 40 to 70 with stage II lung adenocarcinoma.

V is TRBV10-2 and J is TRBJ2-7, with 7 bases identical to TRBD2. This CDR3 is 14 amino acids long. Losses at the gene ends were 2 bases for V and 4 bases for J; bases not matched to a gene: 5. The germline V gene has CDR1 WSHSY and CDR2 SAAADI. The CDR3 region is CASSERDYGYEQYF. The CDR3 DNA is TGCGCCAGCAGTGAGCGGGACTATGGGTACGAGCAGTACTTC.

The V gene is TRBV6-5, the J gene TRBJ1-1; D remains ambiguous. Germline assignment: CDR1 MNHEY and CDR2 SVGAGI. The CDR3 consists of 13 residues. The V and J ends lost 7 bases and 3 bases respectively, with 12 bases between them. The CDR3 protein is CASKLPGDTEAFF. CDR3 coding DNA: TGTGCCAGCAAGTTACCAGGAGACACTGAAGCTTTCTTT.

This chain connects TRBV5-4 to TRBJ1-3, with D hard to call. CDR1 is SGHNT and CDR2 is YYREEE in the germline V gene (reference sequence). The CDR3 extends over 16 amino acids. The ends were cut back, 1 base at V and 0 bases at J, with 11 bases in the middle. CDR3 nucleotides: TGTGCCAGCAGCTTGAAACAGTCAGCCTCTGGAAACACCATATATTTT. Its translation: CASSLKQSASGNTIYF.

The CDR3 DNA is TGCGCCAGCAGCTTGGGACAGGGAGCGGAGACCCAGTACTTC. As protein: CASSLGQGAETQYF. The V call is TRBV5-1, the J call TRBJ2-5; 7 bases fit TRBD1. This CDR3 region has 14 residues. Germline trimming cut 0 bases from V and 5 bases from J; bases unmatched to any gene: 4. Germline V gene data show CDR1 as SGHRS and CDR2 as YFSETQ. The full variable domain, with the rest looked up from reference TRBV5-1 and TRBJ2-5, is KAGVTQTPRYLIKTRGQQVTLSCSPISGHRSVSWYQQTPGQGLQFLFEYFSETQRNKGNFPGRFSGRQFSNSRSEMNVSTLELGDSALYLCASSLGQGAETQYFGPGTRLLVL.

This clone was observed once. This rearrangement joins TRBV6-5 to TRBJ2-7; D might be TRBD1 or TRBD2, each matching 5 bases. Germline assignment: CDR1 MNHEY and CDR2 SVGAGI. V shed 5 bases and J shed 0 bases, with 11 bases lying between them. The CDR3 consists of 14 residues. CDR3 region: CASSLSGTSYEQYV. The CDR3 nucleotides read TGTGCCAGCAGTCTTTCCGGGACCTCCTACGAGCAGTACGTC.

V and J are TRBV29-1 and TRBJ1-2, with D unresolved. This CDR3 contains 16 residues. Deletions cut 1 base from V and 2 bases from J, with 17 bases between. Germline V gene data show CDR1 as SQVTM and CDR2 as ANQGSEA. The CDR3 bases are TGCAGCGTTGAAGGGCGGTTCAGCCCTACAAACTATGGCTACACCTTC. This translates into CSVEGRFSPTNYGYTF.

J is TRBJ2-7 and V is TRBV6-1; D is perhaps TRBD1 (6 bases). CDR3 length: 13 amino acids. V was clipped by 9 bases and J by 4 bases, with 16 bases between them. Germline loops: CDR1 MNHNS, CDR2 SASEGT. CDR3 DNA: TGTGCCAGTGCTTCCGGGACACTATACGAGCAGTACTTC. This sequence encodes CASASGTLYEQYF.

The chain has TRBV7-2 and TRBJ2-1; TRBD1 or TRBD2 may be the D gene (6 bases each). This CDR3 comprises 14 residues. Per the germline V gene, CDR1 is SGHTA and CDR2 is FQGNSA. The V end was cut by 3 bases, the J end by 5 bases, with 11 bases between. The CDR3 region has the DNA TGTGCCAGCAGCTTGGGGGGCCTACACAATGAGCAGTTCTTC. Protein product: CASSLGGLHNEQFF.

This CDR3 reads CASSQSGLAGSQETQYF. Here the CDR3 DNA reads TGCGCCAGCAGCCAATCCGGACTAGCGGGTTCCCAAGAGACCCAGTACTTC. The chain carries TRBV4-1 and TRBJ2-5; 11 bases map to TRBD2. CDR1 MGHRA and CDR2 YSYEKL come from the germline V gene. This CDR3 is built from 17 residues. V gave up 2 bases and J gave up 1 base; unmatched junction bases: 6.

This chain joins TRBV7-6 and TRBJ2-5; 10 bases match TRBD1. Looked up from germline, CDR1 is SGHVS and CDR2 is FNYEAQ. V was clipped by 2 bases and J by 8 bases; unmatched bases: 5. The CDR3 loop spans 14 amino acids. The CDR3 coding sequence is TGTGCCAGCAGCTTAAAGGGACAGGGGATTACCCAGTACTTC. Translated: CASSLKGQGITQYF.

V usage is TRBV11-3 and J usage is TRBJ2-5; D remains ambiguous. Germline lookup yields CDR1 SGHNT and CDR2 YENEEA. The CDR3 spans 12 residues. The germline V and J ends were trimmed by 5 bases and 4 bases, with 8 bases remaining between them. CDR3 sequence: CASSKSGETQYF. The CDR3 DNA follows: TGTGCCAGCAGCAAGTCGGGAGAGACCCAGTACTTC.

The rearrangement joins TRBV5-1 to TRBJ2-3, with 7 bases matching TRBD1. CDR3 length: 14 amino acids. Germline trimming cut 4 bases from V and 7 bases from J; bases unmatched to any gene: 9. The germline V gene encodes CDR1 SGHRS and CDR2 YFSETQ. In DNA, the CDR3 is TGCGCCAGCAGCCGTGGACAGGCAAAGTATACGCAGTATTTT. This encodes CASSRGQAKYTQYF. Drawing the rest from reference TRBV5-1 and TRBJ2-3, the complete variable domain is KAGVTQTPRYLIKTRGQQVTLSCSPISGHRSVSWYQQTPGQGLQFLFEYFSETQRNKGNFPGRFSGRQFSNSRSEMNVSTLELGDSALYLCASSRGQAKYTQYFGPGTRLTVL.

V and J are TRBV2 and TRBJ2-5; maybe TRBD2 (5 bases). From germline, CDR1 is SNHLY and CDR2 FYNNEI. Trimming stripped 3 bases from V and 7 bases from J, with 18 bases between. This CDR3 has 15 residues. Here the CDR3 DNA reads TGTGCCAGCAGTGAGGACGTCTCATACCGGGGGACCCAGTACTTC. Encoded protein: CASSEDVSYRGTQYF.

V is TRBV5-1 and J is TRBJ1-2; D is uncertain. Germline values: CDR1 SGHRS, CDR2 YFSETQ. This CDR3 spans 12 amino acids. V lost 0 bases to trimming and J lost 8 bases, with 8 bases between them. The CDR3 loop reads CASSLGPMGYTF. The CDR3 DNA reads as TGCGCCAGCAGCTTGGGTCCCATGGGCTACACCTTC.

The V call is TRBV29-1, the J call TRBJ2-5; the D is unclear. Deletions cut 4 bases from V and 5 bases from J, with 23 bases between. The germline V gene has CDR1 SQVTM and CDR2 ANQGSEA. The CDR3 contains 16 residues. The CDR3 DNA is TGCAGCGTTGGAACCGGTTCGGCTGGTCCTGGGGAGACCCAGTACTTC. This sequence encodes CSVGTGSAGPGETQYF.

The chain recombines TRBV5-1 with TRBJ1-6; unclear D gene. The ends were cut back, 0 bases at V and 9 bases at J, with 13 bases in the middle. The CDR3 runs 15 residues. The V gene's germline CDR1 is SGHRS and CDR2 YFSETQ. The CDR3 is CASSLGTHSGSPLHF. Here the CDR3 DNA reads TGCGCCAGCAGCTTGGGGACGCACTCGGGTTCACCCCTCCACTTT.

The rearrangement joins TRBV5-1 to TRBJ2-2; D perhaps matches TRBD1 (6 bases). Germline V lookup: CDR1 SGHRS, CDR2 YFSETQ. The CDR3 spans 16 residues. Trimming stripped 3 bases from V and 3 bases from J, with 15 bases between. CDR3: CASSSRGRADTGELFF. CDR3 in DNA: TGCGCCAGCAGCTCTAGGGGGAGAGCCGACACCGGGGAGCTGTTTTTT.

This chain connects TRBV5-4 to TRBJ2-1; no definite D call. Germline loops: CDR1 SGHNT, CDR2 YYREEE (reference sequence). The CDR3 extends over 14 amino acids. V was shortened by 6 bases and J by 1 base, with 11 bases between the two germline ends. For the CDR3, the DNA is TGTGCCAGCAACCCAGGAGTGTCCTACAATGAGCAGTTCTTC. Its translation is CASNPGVSYNEQFF.

The chain combines TRBV11-3 with TRBJ2-1; 8 nucleotides match TRBD2. Germline CDR1 is SGHNT and CDR2 is YENEEA. The CDR3 covers 15 residues. V dropped 4 bases and J dropped 3; count of bases not matched to a gene: 5. The CDR3 coding sequence is TGTGCCAGCAGCTCAGGACTAGCCAGCTACAATGAGCAGTTCTTC. Translating gives CASSSGLASYNEQFF. The entire variable domain, with the rest obtained from reference TRBV11-3 and TRBJ2-1, is as follows: EAGVVQSPRYKIIEKKQPVAFWCNPISGHNTLYWYLQNLGQGPELLIRYENEEAVDDSQLPKDRFSAERLKGVDSTLKIQPAELGDSAVYLCASSSGLASYNEQFFGPGTRLTVL.

This clone has only a few counts. The genes are TRBV19 and TRBJ1-2; no reliable D call. The CDR3 runs 13 residues. The ends were cut back, 2 bases at V and 8 bases at J, with 12 bases in the middle. From germline, CDR1 is LNHDA and CDR2 SQIVND (reference sequence). CDR3 bases: TGTGCCAGTAGTATACCCGAAATAGGGGGCTACACCTTC. Residues: CASSIPEIGGYTF.

V and J are TRBV7-9 and TRBJ2-3, with a weak D call TRBD2 (6 bases). Germline values: CDR1 SEHNR, CDR2 FQNEAQ (reference sequence). V lost 1 base and J lost 1, with 15 bases in between. This CDR3 region has 17 residues. CDR3 residues: CASSLGTGGEGTDTQYF. CDR3 DNA: TGTGCCAGCAGCTTAGGAACAGGAGGGGAAGGCACAGATACGCAGTATTTT.

The chain is built from TRBV7-2 and TRBJ2-1; TRBD2 matches at 14 bases. Germline lookup yields CDR1 SGHTA and CDR2 FQGNSA. The J segment lost 5 bases and the V segment lost 5 bases, leaving 14 bases of the junction unmatched. The CDR3 length is 19 residues. CDR3 loop: CASSPTGLAGAIFDNEQFF. Here the CDR3 DNA reads TGTGCCAGCAGCCCGACGGGACTAGCGGGGGCCATATTTGACAATGAGCAGTTCTTC. The whole variable domain, filled in from reference TRBV7-2 and TRBJ2-1, reads GAGVSQSPSNKVTEKGKDVELRCDPISGHTALYWYRQSLGQGLEFLIYFQGNSAPDKSGLPSDRFSAERTGGSVSTLTIQRTQQEDSAVYLCASSPTGLAGAIFDNEQFFGPGTRLTVL.

The V and J genes are TRBV21-1 and TRBJ2-7; the table's D call of TRBD1 was not tested on the DNA. TRBV21-1 is annotated as a pseudogene. The CDR3 sequence is 16 residues long. DNA for the CDR3: TGTGCCAGCAGCAAAGAGCCCCGACAGGCGCGGTGGGAGCAGTACGTC. It specifies CASSKEPRQARWEQYV.

The chain couples TRBV11-2 to TRBJ2-7; 7 bases align to TRBD1. CDR1 and CDR2 (germline): SGHAT, FQNNGV. The CDR3 spans 16 residues. Trimming removed 8 bases from V and 0 bases from J; junction bases left unmatched: 13. This chain's CDR3 is CASGNQGTDSSYEQYV. The CDR3 DNA sequence: TGTGCCAGCGGTAACCAGGGGACAGATAGCTCCTACGAGCAGTACGTC.

This clone was observed once. The J gene is TRBJ2-1, the V gene TRBV19, with a tentative D call TRBD1 (6 bases). CDR1 and CDR2 (germline): LNHDA, SQIVND (reference sequence). This CDR3 spans 16 amino acids. V was shortened by 5 bases and J by 1 base, with 15 bases between the two germline ends. CDR3 DNA sequence: TGTGCCAGTAGTCAACTACAGGGTAGGTCCTACAATGAGCAGTTCTTC. Protein product: CASSQLQGRSYNEQFF. The full variable domain, completed using reference TRBV19 and TRBJ2-1, is DGGITQSPKYLFRKEGQNVTLSCEQNLNHDAMYWYRQDPGQGLRLIYYSQIVNDFQKGDIAEGYSVSREKKESFPLTVTSAQKNPTAFYLCASSQLQGRSYNEQFFGPGTRLTVL.

The chain combines TRBV5-1 with TRBJ1-1; D possibly corresponds to TRBD1 (5 bases). The germline CDR1 and CDR2 sequences are SGHRS and YFSETQ. V lost 0 bases, J lost 4 bases, and 16 bases lay in between. This CDR3 is built from 16 residues. In DNA, the CDR3 is TGCGCCAGCAGCTTGGTTCCAACTGGGGACGGCACTGAAGCTTTCTTT. Translated: CASSLVPTGDGTEAFF.

The chain uses TRBV5-6 and TRBJ1-5; D is unresolved. The ends were cut back, 4 bases at V and 3 bases at J, with 8 bases in the middle. The CDR3 spans 13 residues. The germline gives CDR1 SGHDT, CDR2 YYEEEE. The chain's CDR3 is CASSAGNNQPQHF. The CDR3 DNA is TGTGCCAGCAGCGCGGGGAACAATCAGCCCCAGCATTTT.

This chain's CDR3 is CASSLEGQVWETQYF. The DNA for the CDR3 is TGTGCCAGCAGCTTGGAAGGACAGGTCTGGGAGACCCAGTACTTC. V gene TRBV5-6 combines with J gene TRBJ2-5, with 7 bases identical to TRBD1. Per the germline V gene, CDR1 is SGHDT and CDR2 is YYEEEE. The CDR3 is 15 amino acids. With V trimmed by 0 bases and J by 5 bases, 7 bases remained unmatched.